This entry is about one T cell receptor (beta chain). The antigen remains unidentified. V was clipped by 3 bases and J by 3 bases, with 10 bases between them. Looked up from germline, CDR1 is MGHRA and CDR2 is YSYEKL. This CDR3 has 14 residues. This specimen comes from a study of cytomegalovirus exposure and HLA in healthy donors. Whole-study findings and limits: It was taken for granted in presence/absence analyses that sequencing depth across donors was roughly uniform. A few chains tied to CMV proved CMV antigen-specific in vitro.

This PCR relied on a set of 60 Vbeta primers and 13 Jbeta primers. Some clones are missing from TCRdb's copy, which holds only in-frame ones; the method was immunoSEQ multiplex PCR. Counted here are roughly 160,000 clones, about 80% occurring once; the ten biggest clones make up about 9.6%. The source of this sequence is a man between 18 and 35 years old in good health and CMV-seropositive. The rearrangement joins TRBV4-1 to TRBJ2-3; D unclear. The sample taken for sequencing was PBMCs. CDR3 protein: CASSHPPRTDTQYF. Written as DNA, the CDR3 is TGCGCCAGCAGCCATCCCCCGCGGACAGATACGCAGTATTTT.